This T cell receptor (beta chain) originates from a study of blood T cell repertoires in COVID-19. Looking at the study overall: Sites across the United States, Italy and Spain contributed samples from acute and convalescent COVID-19. PBMCs, B-cell-depleted T cells, or T cells were the source of the cDNA or gDNA that made up the material.

Trimming took 6 bases from V and 7 from J; bases not matched to a gene: 3. This CDR3 has 13 residues. CDR1 and CDR2 from the germline V gene are SNHLY and FYNNEI. Original methodology: Reference gene primers were amplified, and this amplification served to estimate nucleated cell counts. TCRdb's table, derived via immunoSEQ multiplex PCR, lists solely in-frame clones and lacks some. Clone size and the V and J calls come from that table; the DNA yielded D and trimming. The sample includes approximately 110,000 clones, around 74% of them seen just once. Seattle patients were enrolled during active infection and followed longitudinally.

The receptor comes from a man of 80 years or more with COVID-19, enrolled during active disease. This chain joins TRBV2 and TRBJ1-6, with 7 bases that match TRBD1. Sequencing was done on a sample of peripheral blood. The DNA for the CDR3 is TGTGCCAGCAGGATACAGGGGAATTCACCCCTCCACTTT. It encodes CASRIQGNSPLHF.